These 17 T cell receptor beta chains were all obtained from the same sample, sequenced in a study of identical twins. Using its own MiXCR run on the 5' RACE reads, TCRdb lists one record per CDR3 protein. The repertoire holds about 200,000 distinct CDR3 sequences, with over 9.5% as singletons. The source material was memory T cells sorted from blood. The receptor set was obtained from a man aged 50 to 59 in good health.

This clonotype was seen at least ten times. The rearrangement links TRBV12-3 or TRBV12-4 to TRBJ2-7; D assignment may be TRBD1 or TRBD2 (5 bases each). V lost 5 bases and J 6 bases, leaving 17 bases between the germline ends. The CDR3 sequence is 14 residues long. In nucleotides, the CDR3 is TGTGCCAGCAGTACCGCCGGGACCCGCTCCGAGCAGTACTTC. This sequence encodes CASSTAGTRSEQYF.

This clonotype was found a few times. This chain joins TRBV20-1 and TRBJ2-1; a possible D gene is TRBD2 (5 bases). The CDR3 is 15 amino acids. The V gene lost 6 bases and the J gene lost 8 bases, with 23 bases spanning the gap. The germline gives CDR1 DFQATT, CDR2 SNEGSKA (reference sequence). The CDR3 sequence: CSALRSGYGFDEQFF. The CDR3 DNA is TGCAGTGCCTTAAGGTCGGGGTATGGGTTCGATGAGCAGTTCTTC.

J is TRBJ2-7 and V is TRBV9, with D perhaps assigned TRBD1 or TRBD2 (6 bases each). The V end was cut by 2 bases, the J end by 3 bases, with 15 bases between. CDR1 and CDR2 from the germline V gene are SGDLS and YYNGEE. This CDR3 comprises 15 residues. The CDR3 region is CASSVGRGLVYEQYF. As DNA, the CDR3 is TGTGCCAGCAGCGTTGGTCGGGGGCTAGTCTACGAGCAGTACTTC.

This clonotype was counted many times. The chain recombines TRBV2 with TRBJ1-1, with D unresolved. The V gene's germline CDR1 is SNHLY and CDR2 FYNNEI. The V end lost 1 base, the J end lost 1 base, and 10 bases lay between the germline ends. The CDR3 consists of 15 residues. This CDR3 reads CASSEEGVSNTEAFF. The CDR3 nucleotides read TGTGCCAGCAGTGAAGAAGGAGTTTCGAACACTGAAGCTTTCTTT.

This clonotype was found many times. V is TRBV3-1 and J is TRBJ2-7; 7 nucleotides agree with TRBD2. Germline V gene lookup returns CDR1 LGHDT and CDR2 YNNKEL (reference sequence). The CDR3 sequence is 14 residues long. V lost 3 bases, J lost 5 bases, and 7 bases stayed unmatched. The CDR3 sequence: CASSQVGRNHEQYF. In DNA, the CDR3 is TGTGCCAGCAGCCAGGTCGGGAGGAACCACGAGCAGTACTTC.

The table lists this clonotype with many counts. This chain's CDR3 is CASSSAGGTTSPLHF. Here the CDR3 DNA reads TGCGCCAGCAGCAGTGCTGGGGGGACAACCTCACCCCTCCACTTT. The chain is built from TRBV5-1 and TRBJ1-6, with a possible D match to TRBD1 (6 bases). Germline CDR1 and CDR2: SGHRS and YFSETQ. The V and J ends lost 4 bases and 10 bases respectively, with 18 bases between them. This CDR3 has 15 amino acids. The complete variable domain, with remaining parts taken from reference TRBV5-1 and TRBJ1-6, reads KAGVTQTPRYLIKTRGQQVTLSCSPISGHRSVSWYQQTPGQGLQFLFEYFSETQRNKGNFPGRFSGRQFSNSRSEMNVSTLELGDSALYLCASSSAGGTTSPLHFGNGTRLTVT.

This chain connects TRBV6-1 to TRBJ1-6, with TRBD1 matching 7 bases. The CDR3 is 14 amino acids. The germline V gene has CDR1 MNHNS and CDR2 SASEGT. With 6 bases clipped from V and 6 bases from J, the junction kept 5 bases outside the gene matches. CDR3 coding DNA: TGTGCCAGCAGGCCTAACAGGGGTAATTCACCCCTCCACTTT. It yields the protein CASRPNRGNSPLHF.

The genes are TRBV12-3 or TRBV12-4 and TRBJ1-5; tentative D call: TRBD1 (5 bases). Between the trimmed V and J ends, which lost 7 bases and 6 bases, there was a span of 10 bases. CDR3 size: 12 residues. CDR3 DNA: TGTGCCAGCAACCTGGGGCGTCAGCCCCAGCATTTT. Amino acid sequence: CASNLGRQPQHF.

Ten or more counts support this clonotype. The J gene is TRBJ2-1, the V gene TRBV24-1; D gene ambiguous. CDR1 and CDR2 (germline): KGHDR, SFDVKD. The V end lost 2 bases, the J end lost 5 bases, and 9 bases lay between the germline ends. The CDR3 is made up of 14 amino acids. CDR3 residues: CATSDSFRNNEQFF. The CDR3 DNA reads TGTGCCACCAGTGATTCATTTAGGAACAATGAGCAGTTCTTC.

This clonotype was counted ten times or more. The chain couples TRBV27 to TRBJ2-3; TRBD2 matches at 9 bases. The V and J ends lost 4 bases and 5 bases, in that order; junction bases with no gene match: 10. The CDR3 contains 16 residues. Germline lookup yields CDR1 MNHEY and CDR2 SMNVEV (reference sequence). The CDR3 sequence: CASSSPYLAGRDTQYF. Written as DNA, the CDR3 is TGTGCCAGCAGTTCCCCTTATCTAGCGGGAAGAGATACGCAGTATTTT.

The table lists this clonotype with many counts. This chain uses TRBV3-1 with TRBJ1-5; 10 nucleotides agree with TRBD1. The CDR3 sequence is 17 residues long. CDR1 LGHDT and CDR2 YNNKEL come from the germline V gene (reference sequence). V trimming: 1 base; J trimming: 5 bases; junction bases outside the gene matches: 8. The CDR3 protein is CASSQAKTGGTHQPQHF. The CDR3 DNA reads TGTGCCAGCAGCCAAGCTAAGACAGGGGGCACCCATCAGCCCCAGCATTTT.

The rearrangement joins TRBV28 to TRBJ1-2, with D unresolved. V was shortened by 10 bases and J by 1 base, with 19 bases between the two germline ends. The CDR3 consists of 15 residues. Germline CDR1 MDHEN, CDR2 SYDVKM. Here the CDR3 DNA reads TGTGCCAAGAATCTTGGGTACGACCGTAACTATGGCTACACCTTC. It encodes CAKNLGYDRNYGYTF.

The rearrangement uses TRBV5-5 and TRBJ2-5; 8 bases match TRBD2. Germline V lookup: CDR1 SGHKS, CDR2 YYEKEE (reference sequence). This CDR3 region has 15 residues. With V trimmed by 4 bases and J by 2 bases, 7 bases remained unmatched. Here the CDR3 reads CASSMGGGTQETQYF. CDR3 sequence (DNA): TGTGCCAGCAGCATGGGCGGGGGGACACAAGAGACCCAGTACTTC.

In this sample, this clonotype turned up a few times. The junction departs from germline at one end; a sequencing error may be responsible. J is TRBJ2-1 and V is TRBV3-1; TRBD1 agrees at 7 bases. Germline loops: CDR1 LGHDT, CDR2 YNNKEL (reference sequence). The CDR3 has 12 amino acids. The CDR3 nucleotides read TGTGCCAGCAGCCAAGCTGGACGGGACAGTCTCTTC. Encoded protein: CASSQAGRDSLF.

This clonotype has a handful of counts. The V call is TRBV4-1, the J call TRBJ2-7; no reliable D call. The germline gives CDR1 MGHRA, CDR2 YSYEKL. The V gene lost 2 bases and the J gene lost 0 bases, with 14 bases spanning the gap. The CDR3 is 16 residues long. The CDR3 is CASSQNPVVSSYEQYF. The DNA of the CDR3 is TGCGCCAGCAGCCAAAACCCAGTCGTCAGCTCCTACGAGCAGTACTTC.

This clonotype was counted many times. The chain links TRBV5-1 to TRBJ2-7; 10 bases are a match to TRBD1. This CDR3 is 16 amino acids long. V lost 1 base and J lost 3; bases outside the gene matches: 7. The germline V gene has CDR1 SGHRS and CDR2 YFSETQ. CDR3 loop: CASSLLGTGVVYEQYF. CDR3 coding DNA: TGCGCCAGCAGCTTGCTTGGGACAGGGGTTGTCTACGAGCAGTACTTC.

Remarks on this clonotype: With a much larger clone just one base away, this may be a read error. The chain has TRBV29-1 and TRBJ1-1; D not resolved. The CDR3 is 11 residues long. Germline V gene sequence: CDR1 SQVTM, CDR2 ANQGSEA. The CDR3 region has the DNA TGCAGCGTAGGCATGAACACTAAAGCTTTCTTT. Its protein is CSVGMNTKAFF.